What follows describes a single T cell receptor beta chain. Its antigen is unknown. Original handling: Junction-only immunoSEQ data arrived without quality scores, meaning filtering differed. Assay: immunoSEQ multiplex PCR; the TCRdb copy retains only in-frame clones and omits some. V and J calls and clone size are those listed in that table; D and trimming were worked out from the DNA. The sample has over a million clones; roughly 96% are singletons. This specimen belongs to a study of shared clonotypes between healthy human individuals. Findings and limits, study-wide: Larger richness was generally estimated for naive than memory subsets.

Germline values: CDR1 SNHLY, CDR2 FYNNEI. The CDR3 runs to 16 residues. The junction had 14 bases not matched to a gene; V was cut back by 8 bases and J by 6 bases. The chain links TRBV2 to TRBJ2-1; 9 nucleotides line up with TRBD2. The sequence was collected from a man aged 25 to 40 in good health. Sequencing was done on a sample of naive CD4+ T cells sorted from blood. Subset specified: CD45RA+ positively selected. In DNA form, the CDR3 reads TGTGCCAGCGTCCTCTCGACTAGCGGTTTAGTCAATGAGCAGTTCTTC. Encoded protein: CASVLSTSGLVNEQFF.